This TCR beta chain was sequenced for a study of Ad26.COV2.S vaccination and SARS-CoV-2 variants. TCRdb's table, derived via immunoSEQ multiplex PCR, lists solely in-frame clones and lacks some. The sample shows fewer than 400,000 clones, over 80% of them seen only once. Treatment given: some 19 received Ad26.COV2.S at low or high dose, single or two shots; several received placebo; per-sample allocation not given. The investigators took samples on day 63 after the first vaccine or placebo injection. This CDR3 has 15 amino acids. The V and J ends lost 3 bases and 6 bases, in that order; junction bases with no gene match: 3. The germline CDR1 and CDR2 sequences are MNHNY and SVGAGI (reference sequence).

Sequences were derived from peripheral blood, sampled in a trial of Ad26.COV2.S vaccine versus placebo. V gene TRBV6-6 combines with J gene TRBJ1-6; 9 bases map to TRBD1. The receptor was derived from a person aged 18-60 years who received the Ad26.COV2.S COVID-19 vaccine or a placebo. The CDR3 loop is CASSYGQGLNSPLHF. DNA of the CDR3: TGTGCCAGCAGTTATGGACAGGGGCTTAATTCACCCCTCCACTTT.